The source of this T cell receptor beta chain is a study of T cell clonality in common variable immunodeficiency. Whole-study results and caveats: Fewer deletions and N-nucleotide insertions were reportedly seen in common variable immunodeficiency TCR beta sequences. The cause of increased CVID clonality remains unclear without subpopulation sequencing.

Sequenced by immunoSEQ multiplex PCR; TCRdb stores in-frame clones only, minus some. Sampling found roughly 34,000 clones, none seen once. The table lists this clone with many counts. Antigen unknown. The CDR3 extends 3 residues past the end of the read, so its final part is completed from the germline J gene. Unmatched junction bases numbered 6, after V lost 4 bases and J lost 4 bases. The CDR3 loop spans 15 amino acids. Germline values: CDR1 KGHSH, CDR2 LQKENI. The sequence derives from a person aged 18 to 75 in good health. V usage is TRBV18 and J usage is TRBJ1-4; TRBD1 matches 7 bases. Sequenced: peripheral blood mononuclear cells. CDR3 DNA (partial): TGTGCCAGCTCACTAAGACAGGGCCTTAATGAAAAA. This sequence encodes CASSLRQGLNEK. The complete CDR3 reads CASSLRQGLNEKLFF.